This T cell receptor (beta chain) was observed in a study of shared clonotypes between healthy human individuals. Regarding the study as a whole: Around 5% was the fraction of naive CD4 clonotypes found shared across a few donors. It was the few donors that limited the genetic and exposure-history diversity represented.

A word on this clone: Antigen: not known. This specimen includes other DNA sequences encoding the same CDR3.

The sorted-subset replicate PCRs were given roughly 200 ng DNA, which is 25,000 to 35,000 T cell genomes. Repertoires were generated with immunoSEQ multiplex PCR, while TCRdb's copy carries only in-frame clones and drops some. The sample has a few million clones, more than 90% seen once. CDR1 MRHNA and CDR2 SNTAGT come from the germline V gene. The V and J ends lost 6 bases and 5 bases, in that order; junction bases with no gene match: 4. The CDR3 has 13 residues. The chain links TRBV6-4 to TRBJ2-7, with 10 bases aligning to TRBD1. Specimen: naive CD4+ T cells sorted from blood. Subset defined: CD45RA+ positively selected. The receptor comes from a man in his late teens or twenties in good health. The CDR3 protein is CASSRDRGDEQYF. CDR3 in DNA: TGTGCCAGCAGCCGGGACAGGGGCGACGAGCAGTACTTC.